This TCR beta chain was captured by sequencing in a study of post-analysis software for immune sequencing data. Study-wide points: Elevated frequency relative to controls characterized 4 or 5 TRBV segments in patients, TRBV5-6, TRBV5-1 and TRBV20-1 among them.

There are 13 residues in the CDR3. In germline, CDR1 is SGHKS, CDR2 YYEKEE (reference sequence). V shed 3 bases and J shed 4 bases, with 10 bases lying between them. Unique molecular identifiers were built into the TCR beta cDNA libraries. It was from roughly 1.1 to 9.2 million T cells that roughly 0.5 million cDNA molecules came. TCRdb recomputed calls from the PCR reads with MiXCR, one row per CDR3 protein. This table holds some 700,000 distinct CDR3 sequences, approximately 60% found once. This clonotype showed up just a few times. Its matching antigen is unknown. V usage is TRBV5-5 and J usage is TRBJ2-5; D ambiguous. Sample: blood. This sequence originates from a girl aged 2-9 years with multiple sclerosis. The CDR3 sequence: CASSWLGPETQYF. The DNA for the CDR3 is TGTGCCAGCAGCTGGCTCGGTCCAGAGACCCAGTACTTC.